The entry below gives a single T cell receptor beta chain sequence along with its context. Its cognate antigen has yet to be identified. No much larger clone is present one base from it, and per-base qualities are unavailable. The data were obtained in a study of blood T cell repertoires in COVID-19 (dated by TCRdb to the early 2020s). For context, the study as a whole: Collaborator samples came from the United States, Italy and Spain and covered acute and convalescent phases of COVID-19. The material from the prospective study consisted of cDNA or gDNA derived from T cells, B-cell-depleted T cells, or PBMCs. Subjects who had been exposed to COVID-19, were actively infected with it, or had recovered from it provided the deeply sampled blood TCRbeta repertoires that made up the dataset. The repertoires were released in a freely available public database meant as a resource for research on the immune response to SARS-CoV-2. The samples were drawn from the first 160 participants of the ongoing ImmuneRACE study and from 950 to 1,500 subjects provided by 6 global collaborators. The sample metadata nearly always contained a de-identified subject ID, COVID-19 status, age in years and sex. Where available, HLA class I and class II types were taken from metadata supplied by the sample provider and were not determined by assay-based typing. Summary of the overall study and its limitations: The quantity of clinical and demographic metadata differed by source and by participant and was supplied without curation.

Each collaborating institution followed its own protocols to collect whole blood in K2EDTA tubes. For TCRbeta analysis, collaborator samples were shipped as frozen whole blood, as isolated PBMCs, or as DNA extracted from either sample type. TCRbeta CDR3 regions were amplified from genomic DNA by means of the immunoSEQ Assay, a bias-controlled multiplex PCR. The authors processed their data as follows. Nucleated cell counts per sample were estimated from amplification of reference gene primers within the assay. Sequence reads were collapsed and filtered to measure the absolute abundance of every unique TCRbeta CDR3 rearrangement. For each sample, productive Simpson clonality was calculated as the square root of Simpson's diversity index over productive rearrangements. The immuneACCESS repertoire file appears here via TCRdb, limited to in-frame rearrangements. These files lack a portion of the clones; in checked studies, under half of the deficit traces to unresolved V genes, and the cause of the others is not known. V and J calls and clone size come straight from that table; D and trimming were deduced from the DNA. For this sample the table gives around 160,000 clones, of which under 90% were detected only once. The ten largest make up 35% to 40% of the sample.

The TCR originated in a human donor in a cohort sampled during active COVID-19. The sequencing input was peripheral blood.

The CDR3 loop reads CASSEAPGGPGLGNTIYF. Read as DNA, the sequence is TGTGCCAGCAGTGAAGCACCAGGTGGACCGGGGTTAGGAAACACCATATATTTT. Rearrangement joined TRBV6-1 to TRBJ1-3; no confident D gene assignment can be made. The germline V gene sets CDR1 to MNHNS and CDR2 to SASEGT. V is pared back by 0 bases and J by 4 bases, with 19 bases lying between the germline termini. The CDR3 spans 18 residues, from the cysteine through the phenylalanine. Just the 54-base CDR3 DNA is kept, in frame starting at base 1.